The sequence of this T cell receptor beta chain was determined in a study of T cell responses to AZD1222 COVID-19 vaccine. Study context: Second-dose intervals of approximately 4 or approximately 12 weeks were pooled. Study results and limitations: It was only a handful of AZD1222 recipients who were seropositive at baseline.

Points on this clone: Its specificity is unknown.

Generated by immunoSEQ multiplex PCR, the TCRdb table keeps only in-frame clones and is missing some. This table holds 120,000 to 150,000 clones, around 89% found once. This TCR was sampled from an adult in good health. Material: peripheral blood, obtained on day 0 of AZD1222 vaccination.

In DNA, the CDR3 is TGTGCCAGCAGCCCGGGGACAGGGAGATGGAATGAGCAGTTCTTC. Amino acid sequence: CASSPGTGRWNEQFF. This rearrangement joins TRBV7-2 to TRBJ2-1; 9 bases agree with TRBD1. Trimming at V came to 5 bases and at J to 7 bases, leaving 9 bases not matched to a gene. The germline V gene has CDR1 SGHTA and CDR2 FQGNSA. The CDR3 spans 15 residues.